Presented here are 14 T cell receptor beta chains from one specimen sequenced in a study of blood T cells in healthy people across ages (dated by TCRdb to 2014 to 2015). Library generation was performed with 5' RACE. Instrument used: Illumina HiSeq 2500. A second roughly 6 to 12 cycle PCR used a sample-barcoded 5' primer and a J-beta primer mix. TCRdb's own reprocessing of the public reads used fastp at Q25 and MiXCR and kept productive beta chains. Every CDR3 protein is listed once, alongside the most common genes and DNA of its rows. The sample table lists roughly 500,000 distinct CDR3 sequences, less than 25% of them with a count of one. Just over 8.5% of the sample is in the top ten clones. These data were also filed under a second study, of T cells of mothers and their children.

Sequenced input: blood. The receptors stem from a boy between 10 and 17 years old in good health.

This clonotype appeared a few times. This chain joins TRBV6-5 and TRBJ1-4, with D unresolved. Germline CDR1 and CDR2: MNHEY and SVGAGI. V was trimmed by 1 base and J by 0 bases, leaving 12 bases between them. CDR3 size: 17 residues. The CDR3 sequence: CASSYFWTHTTNEKLFF. The DNA for the CDR3 is TGTGCCAGCAGTTACTTCTGGACGCATACAACTAATGAAAAACTGTTTTTT.

A note on this clonotype: The germline gene is not matched at one end of the junction; a read error may be the cause. The genes are TRBV7-7 and TRBJ2-5; D uncertain. This CDR3 comprises 15 residues. Germline V gene sequence: CDR1 SSHAT, CDR2 FNYEAQ (reference sequence). The CDR3 protein is CASSLGKVYQETQYF. The CDR3 DNA follows: TGTGCTAGCAGCTTGGGCAAGGTGTACCAAGAGACCCAGTACTTC. Drawing the rest from reference TRBV7-7 and TRBJ2-5, the complete variable domain is GAGVSQSPRYKVTKRGQDVTLRCDPISSHATLYWYQQALGQGPEFLTYFNYEAQPDKSGLPSDRFSAERPEGSISTLTIQRTEQRDSAMYRCASSLGKVYQETQYFGPGTRLLVL.

The V call is TRBV5-6, the J call TRBJ1-4, with D hard to call. This CDR3 spans 12 amino acids. Trimming removed 0 bases from V and 7 bases from J, with 4 bases in between. Per the germline V gene, CDR1 is SGHDT and CDR2 is YYEEEE. The CDR3 bases are TGTGCCAGCAGCTTGGGATTTGAAAAACTGTTTTTT. Translating it yields CASSLGFEKLFF.

This clonotype has only one observation. The chain links TRBV12-3 or TRBV12-4 to TRBJ2-7; D may be TRBD2 (5 bases). V lost 2 bases to trimming and J lost 1 base, with 15 bases between them. This CDR3 has 16 residues. The CDR3 nucleotides read TGTGCCAGCAGTTTATGGGGAACGGGATCTTCCTACGAGCAGTACTTC. This encodes CASSLWGTGSSYEQYF.

V and J are TRBV20-1 and TRBJ1-1, with D perhaps TRBD1 (6 bases). CDR1 is DFQATT and CDR2 is SNEGSKA in the germline V gene (reference sequence). V lost 5 bases and J lost 6, with 10 bases in between. The CDR3 runs to 11 residues. The DNA for the CDR3 is TGCAGTGCTGAACAGGGAGCTGAAGCTTTCTTT. Protein: CSAEQGAEAFF.

The V call is TRBV20-1, the J call TRBJ2-3; D remains ambiguous. CDR1 is DFQATT, CDR2 SNEGSKA, per germline (reference sequence). V lost 3 bases to trimming and J lost 6 bases, with 19 bases between them. The CDR3 sequence is 15 residues long. CDR3 nucleotides: TGCAGTGCTAGCTCCAGTACGGCTAGAAGGGATACGCAGTATTTT. Protein sequence: CSASSSTARRDTQYF.

This clonotype was detected only a few times. The J gene is TRBJ2-2, the V gene TRBV29-1, with 9 nucleotides matching TRBD1. Germline V gene sequence: CDR1 SQVTM, CDR2 ANQGSEA. V lost 5 bases, J lost 4 bases, and 11 bases stayed unmatched. The CDR3 contains 16 residues. CDR3 nucleotide sequence: TGCAGCGTTAAACTGGGGACAGGGACTTTCACCGGGGAGCTGTTTTTT. It yields the protein CSVKLGTGTFTGELFF.

The chain has TRBV20-1 and TRBJ2-7; D may match TRBD1 or TRBD2 (5 bases each). The V and J ends lost 3 bases and 6 bases respectively, with 21 bases between them. CDR1 and CDR2 (germline): DFQATT, SNEGSKA (reference sequence). The CDR3 loop spans 15 amino acids. The CDR3 DNA sequence: TGCAGTGCTAGCCCCGGGGCCCTACCGGGGTCCGAGCAGTACTTC. It encodes CSASPGALPGSEQYF.

The chain carries TRBV7-3 and TRBJ1-1; D is undetermined. The CDR3 has 13 amino acids. V was trimmed by 6 bases and J by 2 bases, leaving 10 bases between them. Looked up from germline, CDR1 is SGHTA and CDR2 is FQGTGA. The CDR3 nucleotides read TGTGCCAGCAGTCCCCAGGCTAACACTGAAGCTTTCTTT. It specifies CASSPQANTEAFF.

This clonotype was detected ten times or more. The gene calls are TRBV6-5 and TRBJ2-3; 7 nucleotides match TRBD1. The CDR3 has 14 amino acids. With V trimmed by 6 bases and J by 1 base, 4 bases remained unmatched. CDR1 MNHEY and CDR2 SVGAGI come from the germline V gene. The CDR3 DNA reads TGTGCCAGCAGCTACGGACAGGGCACAGATACGCAGTATTTT. Its protein product is CASSYGQGTDTQYF.

J is TRBJ1-5 and V is TRBV9; unclear D gene. The CDR3 spans 14 residues. Trimming took off 3 bases at V and 0 bases at J, with 7 bases between the two ends. Looked up from germline, CDR1 is SGDLS and CDR2 is YYNGEE. The CDR3 region has the DNA TGTGCCAGCAGCGGGCCGTATAGCAATCAGCCCCAGCATTTT. This codes for CASSGPYSNQPQHF.

With respect to this clonotype: At one end, the junction sequence differs from germline, possibly due to a read error. The chain employs TRBV14 and TRBJ2-1; D not resolved. The V gene's germline CDR1 is SGHDN and CDR2 FVKESK. This CDR3 comprises 12 residues. DNA of the CDR3: TGTGCCAGCGGCCAGTATACGGATGAGCAGTTCTTC. Translated, it gives CASGQYTDEQFF.

V gene TRBV20-1 combines with J gene TRBJ1-1; tentatively, D is TRBD1 (6 bases). The CDR3 has 14 amino acids. Germline V gene data show CDR1 as DFQATT and CDR2 as SNEGSKA (reference sequence). Trimming removed 0 bases at V and 3 bases at J, with 11 bases between. As DNA, the CDR3 is TGCAGTGCTAGAGAACCGGGGGCGGACACTGAAGCTTTCTTT. It yields the protein CSAREPGADTEAFF.

The chain combines TRBV30 with TRBJ2-7; weak D call: TRBD2 (5 bases). Germline lookup yields CDR1 GTSNPN and CDR2 SVGIG (reference sequence). This CDR3 region has 14 residues. The germline V and J ends were trimmed by 6 bases and 3 bases, with 18 bases remaining between them. This CDR3 reads CACPRSGSSYEQYF. For the CDR3, the DNA is TGTGCCTGTCCTCGGTCGGGGTCCAGCTACGAGCAGTACTTC.